These 27 T cell receptor beta chains were all obtained from the same sample, sequenced in a study of monozygotic twins with inflammatory bowel disease (dated by TCRdb to the late 2010s). The library came from 5' RACE. The listed sequencing device is Illumina HiSeq 2500. TCRdb reprocessed the sequencing reads and holds a single record per CDR3 protein sequence, with no DNA. The sample table holds over 200,000 distinct CDR3 sequences. Approximately 7.7% of the sample rests with the top ten. Source material: blood. All receptors derive from a human donor with ulcerative colitis or Crohn's disease, or a healthy co-twin of an affected twin (not recorded which).

The V and J genes are TRBV5-1 and TRBJ2-5; TCRdb's D call of TRBD1 is untestable without DNA. This CDR3 is built from 15 residues. CDR1 and CDR2 from the germline V gene are SGHRS and YFSETQ. This chain's CDR3 is CASSLLGIGQETQYF.

The chain is built from TRBV29-1 and TRBJ2-3. The CDR3 spans 12 residues. The germline gives CDR1 SQVTM, CDR2 ANQGSEA. The CDR3 sequence: CSVEEVTDTQYF.

The chain links TRBV7-2 to TRBJ1-5; TCRdb's assignment of TRBD1 cannot be checked, as there is no DNA. This CDR3 has 15 amino acids. CDR1 SGHTA and CDR2 FQGNSA come from the germline V gene. CDR3 protein: CASSLQAGGGQPQHF.

CDR3 sequence reads: CASSLAGTRTGELFF. The chain joins TRBV5-1 to TRBJ2-2. Germline CDR1 reads SGHRS; CDR2 reads YFSETQ. This CDR3 has 15 amino acids.

The V gene is TRBV30, the J gene TRBJ1-1. The CDR3 sequence is 14 residues long. The germline CDR1 and CDR2 sequences are GTSNPN and SVGIG (reference sequence). This CDR3 reads CAWSVGLEVSEAFF.

The rearrangement uses TRBV12-3 or TRBV12-4 and TRBJ1-5. The CDR3 length is 15 residues. CDR3 in amino acids: CASSFIGGEGQPQHF.

The rearrangement links TRBV2 to TRBJ2-7; no DNA is available, so the TRBD2 call from TCRdb remains unchecked. This CDR3 has 16 amino acids. Germline V CDR1 and CDR2: SNHLY, FYNNEI. The CDR3: CASSELLAGGTYEQYF.

This chain joins TRBV7-8 and TRBJ1-3. CDR3 length: 16 amino acids. The germline V gene has CDR1 SGHVS and CDR2 FQNEAQ. The CDR3 here is CASSLAGRISGNTIYF. The whole variable domain, remainder taken from reference TRBV7-8 and TRBJ1-3, is GAGVSQSPRYKVAKRGQDVALRCDPISGHVSLFWYQQALGQGPEFLTYFQNEAQLDKSGLPSDRFFAERPEGSVSTLKIQRTQQEDSAVYLCASSLAGRISGNTIYFGEGSWLTVV.

The chain uses TRBV12-3 or TRBV12-4 and TRBJ1-2; with no DNA, the TCRdb D assignment of TRBD1 cannot be verified. This CDR3 has 14 amino acids. The CDR3 protein is CASSLMGVGSGYTF.

The chain is built from TRBV4-3 and TRBJ1-1; TCRdb lists TRBD1, though no DNA is available to test this call. Germline V gene sequence: CDR1 LGHNA, CDR2 YSLEER. The CDR3 is 17 amino acids. The CDR3 sequence: CASSQGVGTSMNTEAFF.

The V call is TRBV27, the J call TRBJ2-3; TCRdb gives TRBD1 as the D gene, but with no DNA this cannot be confirmed. This CDR3 is 15 amino acids long. Germline V CDR1 and CDR2: MNHEY, SMNVEV (reference sequence). This CDR3 reads CASSLTGAYTDTQYF.

This chain connects TRBV7-3 to TRBJ1-1; TCRdb selects TRBD1, and the lack of DNA leaves this call unchecked. The germline V gene has CDR1 SGHTA and CDR2 FQGTGA. The CDR3 is 14 amino acids. The CDR3 here is CASSYRGMDTEAFF.

This chain links TRBV4-2 with TRBJ1-3. Germline CDR1 reads LGHNA; CDR2 reads YNFKEQ. The length of the CDR3 is 16 residues. The CDR3 loop reads CASSQEIVHSGNTIYF.

This chain uses TRBV29-1 with TRBJ2-1. The CDR3 length is 13 residues. Germline V gene data show CDR1 as SQVTM and CDR2 as ANQGSEA. The CDR3 loop reads CSVDVPPYNEQFF.

The rearrangement uses TRBV5-1 and TRBJ2-1; there is no DNA to check the TCRdb D call of TRBD1. This CDR3 is built from 16 residues. Germline lookup yields CDR1 SGHRS and CDR2 YFSETQ. The CDR3: CASSLVGGDGYNEQFF.

The chain employs TRBV20-1 and TRBJ2-5; the TRBD1 assignment by TCRdb is unverifiable without DNA. This CDR3 comprises 13 residues. Looked up from germline, CDR1 is DFQATT and CDR2 is SNEGSKA (reference sequence). CDR3 sequence reads: CSAGGQGKETQYF.

V gene TRBV28 combines with J gene TRBJ1-3; no DNA is available, so the TRBD1 call from TCRdb remains unchecked. The CDR3 length is 15 residues. Germline CDR1 MDHEN, CDR2 SYDVKM. CDR3 residues: CASRPDRRAGNTIYF.

This rearrangement joins TRBV15 to TRBJ1-5; TCRdb reports TRBD1, a call that lacks DNA to check it against. Germline V gives CDR1 LNHNV, CDR2 YYDKDF (reference sequence). CDR3 size: 14 residues. The CDR3 here is CATSREGAGQPQHF.

This chain joins TRBV3-1 and TRBJ1-2; lacking DNA, the TRBD1 call made by TCRdb goes unchecked. Germline lookup yields CDR1 LGHDT and CDR2 YNNKEL (reference sequence). The CDR3 runs 16 residues. CDR3 protein: CASSQDMAGGLDGYTF.

The CDR3 here is CAWSPSWEGQYF. The chain joins TRBV30 to TRBJ2-7; TCRdb lists TRBD2, though no DNA is available to test this call. The CDR3 has 12 amino acids. CDR1 is GTSNPN and CDR2 is SVGIG in the germline V gene (reference sequence).

This chain connects TRBV29-1 to TRBJ2-5; TCRdb returns TRBD1, unconfirmable since there is no DNA. Germline CDR1 SQVTM, CDR2 ANQGSEA. This CDR3 has 16 residues. The CDR3 sequence: CSVAQWDRGGGETQYF.

This sequence joins TRBV11-2 and TRBJ2-2. Germline lookup yields CDR1 SGHAT and CDR2 FQNNGV. This CDR3 has 15 amino acids. The CDR3 loop is CASSSRGSNTGELFF.

This chain links TRBV6-4 with TRBJ1-1; TCRdb selects TRBD1, and the lack of DNA leaves this call unchecked. Germline assignment: CDR1 MRHNA and CDR2 SNTAGT. CDR3 length: 13 residues. This CDR3 is CASSRGSGTEAFF.

This chain uses TRBV18 with TRBJ2-2; the D call from TCRdb, TRBD1, cannot be confirmed without DNA. Germline CDR1 KGHSH, CDR2 LQKENI. The CDR3 covers 16 residues. CDR3 amino acids: CASSLGTPESGGELFF.

The V and J genes are TRBV5-6 and TRBJ2-7. Germline-derived CDR1 and CDR2 are SGHDT and YYEEEE. The CDR3 runs to 13 residues. The CDR3 here is CASSFTEVYEQYF.

The chain joins TRBV10-3 to TRBJ2-5; TCRdb names TRBD1, which stays unverified in the absence of DNA. This CDR3 has 14 residues. From germline, CDR1 is ENHRY and CDR2 SYGVKD. CDR3 sequence reads: CAISQRQGQETQYF.

CDR3 sequence reads: CASSLGEALHF. This sequence joins TRBV7-2 and TRBJ1-6. The CDR3 loop spans 11 amino acids. From germline, CDR1 is SGHTA and CDR2 FQGNSA.